This TCR beta chain comes out of a study of blood T cell dynamics during melanoma immunotherapy. Turning to the study itself: First-line therapy was either pembrolizumab or nivolumab with ipilimumab for metastatic melanoma.

The time point denotes: pre-treatment baseline. One draw preceded checkpoint blockade; another followed its first cycle at week 3. Response was assessed by RECIST 1.1 at 12 weeks, except a couple of rapid progressors. Patients had no prior systemic cancer treatment, immunosuppressants or other active cancers. Germline-derived CDR1 and CDR2 are SGHRS and YFSETQ. The CDR3 sequence is 15 residues long. V dropped 4 bases and J dropped 2; count of bases not matched to a gene: 9. This table comes from immunoSEQ multiplex PCR, and its TCRdb copy is limited to in-frame clones, with some not included. The sample shows 6,200 or so clones, approximately 91% of them seen only once.

This material consisted of cell-free DNA from blood, taken from a patient treated with checkpoint blockade. This sequence originates from a human donor with melanoma. V gene TRBV5-1 combines with J gene TRBJ2-7; 7 bases are a match to TRBD2. CDR3 in amino acids: CASSTSSGLTYEQYF. The CDR3 DNA sequence: TGCGCCAGCAGCACCTCTAGCGGATTAACCTACGAGCAGTACTTC.